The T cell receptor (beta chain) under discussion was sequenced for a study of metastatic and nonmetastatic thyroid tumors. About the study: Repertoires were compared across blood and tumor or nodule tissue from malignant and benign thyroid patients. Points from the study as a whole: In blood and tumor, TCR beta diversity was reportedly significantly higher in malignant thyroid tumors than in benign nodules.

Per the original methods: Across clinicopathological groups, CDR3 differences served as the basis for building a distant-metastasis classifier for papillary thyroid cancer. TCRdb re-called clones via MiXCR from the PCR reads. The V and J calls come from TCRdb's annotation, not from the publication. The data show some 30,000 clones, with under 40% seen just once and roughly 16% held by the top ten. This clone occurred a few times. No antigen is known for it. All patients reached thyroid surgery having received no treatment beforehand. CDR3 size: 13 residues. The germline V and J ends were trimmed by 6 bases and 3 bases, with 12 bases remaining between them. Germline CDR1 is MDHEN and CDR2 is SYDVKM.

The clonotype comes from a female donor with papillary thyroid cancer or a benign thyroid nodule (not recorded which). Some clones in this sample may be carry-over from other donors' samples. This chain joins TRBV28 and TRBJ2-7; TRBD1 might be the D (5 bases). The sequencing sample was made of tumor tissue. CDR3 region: CASSSAGYYEQYF. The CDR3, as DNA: TGTGCCAGCAGCTCTGCAGGGTACTACGAGCAGTACTTC.